This T cell receptor beta chain was documented in a study of T cells in Graves' hyperthyroidism and ophthalmopathy. There were TCR beta CDR3 regions amplified from RNA transcripts. Primed by the HTBI set, a first-round RT-PCR was run on the TCR CDR3. TCRdb ran MiXCR on the multiplex PCR reads and lists one entry per CDR3 protein. Here the sample spans about 400,000 distinct CDR3 sequences, less than 20% being singletons. Trimming removed 7 bases at V and 7 bases at J, with 16 bases between. The CDR3 covers 13 residues. The chain links TRBV12-3 or TRBV12-4 to TRBJ1-1; tentative D call: TRBD1 (5 bases). The material sequenced was blood. The receptor's source is a woman younger than 30 with Graves' hyperthyroidism that later progressed to Graves' ophthalmopathy. The CDR3 is CASTKTLGDEAFF. The CDR3 DNA follows: TGTGCCAGCACTAAAACACTAGGGGATGAAGCTTTCTTT.